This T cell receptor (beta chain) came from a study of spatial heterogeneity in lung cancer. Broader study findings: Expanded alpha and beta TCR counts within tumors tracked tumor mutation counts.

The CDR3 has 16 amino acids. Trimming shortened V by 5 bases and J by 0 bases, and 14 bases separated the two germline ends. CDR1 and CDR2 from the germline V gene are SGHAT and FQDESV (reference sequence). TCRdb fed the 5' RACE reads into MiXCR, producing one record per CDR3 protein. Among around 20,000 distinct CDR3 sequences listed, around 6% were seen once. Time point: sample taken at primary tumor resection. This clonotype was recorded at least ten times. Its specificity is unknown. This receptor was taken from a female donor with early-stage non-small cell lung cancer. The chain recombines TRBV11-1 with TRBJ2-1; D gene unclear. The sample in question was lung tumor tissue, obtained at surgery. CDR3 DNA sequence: TGTGCCAGCAGCCCCCAGGCGGATCTCTCCTACAATGAGCAGTTCTTC. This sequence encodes CASSPQADLSYNEQFF.